The 12 T cell receptor beta chains below all came from one sample that was sequenced in a study of blood T cell repertoires in COVID-19. The table came from immunoSEQ multiplex PCR; TCRdb's copy has only in-frame clones and leaves some out. Of approximately 100,000 clones in the sample, about 92% were seen once. Sequenced material: peripheral blood. The origin of the receptors is a man between 45 and 60 years old with active COVID-19.

The J gene is TRBJ1-4, the V gene TRBV10-1, with 10 positions matching TRBD1. The trim removed 6 bases at V and 8 bases at J, leaving 6 bases unmatched. This CDR3 region has 14 residues. Germline loops: CDR1 WNHNN, CDR2 SYGVQD (reference sequence). This CDR3 is CASSAGQGNEKLFF. The CDR3 nucleotides read TGCGCCAGCAGCGCGGGACAGGGGAACGAAAAACTGTTTTTT.

The chain joins TRBV30 to TRBJ1-6; TRBD1 is a possible D gene (5 bases). The germline V and J ends were trimmed by 1 base and 7 bases, with 17 bases remaining between them. CDR3 length equals 16 residues. From germline, CDR1 is GTSNPN and CDR2 SVGIG (reference sequence). This CDR3 is CAWSGSLSTANSPLHF. Here the CDR3 DNA reads TGTGCCTGGAGTGGGTCCCTCTCGACAGCCAATTCACCCCTCCACTTT. The whole variable domain, remainder taken from reference TRBV30 and TRBJ1-6, is SQTIHQWPATLVQPVGSPLSLECTVEGTSNPNLYWYRQAAGRGLQLLFYSVGIGQISSEVPQNLSASRPQDRQFILSSKKLLLSDSGFYLCAWSGSLSTANSPLHFGNGTRLTVT.

The table lists this clone with a count of one. The sample carries other DNA sequences with the same CDR3. J is TRBJ2-1 and V is TRBV13; 7 bases are shared with TRBD2. Germline V gene lookup returns CDR1 PRHDT and CDR2 FYEKMQ (reference sequence). The V gene end was trimmed by 0 bases and the J gene end by 7 bases; junction bases not matched to a gene: 0. This CDR3 has 13 amino acids. This CDR3 reads CASSLGAGNEQFF. CDR3 coding DNA: TGTGCCAGCAGCTTAGGAGCGGGGAATGAGCAGTTCTTC.

CDR3 loop: CASSIGASGWDEQFF. CDR3 bases: TGTGCCAGTAGTATAGGGGCTAGCGGGTGGGATGAGCAGTTCTTC. V usage is TRBV19 and J usage is TRBJ2-1, with 8 positions matching TRBD2. CDR1 and CDR2 from the germline V gene are LNHDA and SQIVND (reference sequence). Trimming cost V 1 base and J 8 bases; bases outside gene matches: 7. This CDR3 has 15 amino acids. The entire variable domain, with the rest obtained from reference TRBV19 and TRBJ2-1, is as follows: DGGITQSPKYLFRKEGQNVTLSCEQNLNHDAMYWYRQDPGQGLRLIYYSQIVNDFQKGDIAEGYSVSREKKESFPLTVTSAQKNPTAFYLCASSIGASGWDEQFFGPGTRLTVL.

The chain has TRBV21-1 and TRBJ1-1. TRBV21-1 is classified as a pseudogene. This CDR3 region has 14 residues. CDR3: CASSKGARGAEAFF. The CDR3, as DNA: TGTGCCAGCAGCAAAGGGGCACGGGGGGCTGAAGCTTTCTTT.

The rearrangement links TRBV5-5 to TRBJ2-2; the D gene is possibly TRBD1 (5 bases). This CDR3 has 15 amino acids. The germline V and J ends were trimmed by 4 bases and 0 bases, with 10 bases remaining between them. Per germline, CDR1 SGHKS and CDR2 YYEKEE (reference sequence). CDR3 protein: CASSGAGTNTGELFF. CDR3 DNA sequence: TGTGCCAGCAGCGGGGCAGGAACGAACACCGGGGAGCTGTTTTTT.

This rearrangement joins TRBV28 to TRBJ2-5; 8 bases map to TRBD2. Germline CDR1 and CDR2: MDHEN and SYDVKM. V lost 5 bases to trimming and J lost 1 base; unmatched junction nucleotides: 9. This CDR3 region has 16 residues. Written as DNA, the CDR3 is TGTGCCAGCAGTCTAACCAGCGGGAGAGTCCAAGAGACCCAGTACTTC. Its protein product is CASSLTSGRVQETQYF.

The rearrangement links TRBV19 to TRBJ1-5; D is ambiguous. There are 15 residues in the CDR3. The germline CDR1 and CDR2 sequences are LNHDA and SQIVND (reference sequence). The ends were cut back, 3 bases at V and 0 bases at J, with 9 bases in the middle. The CDR3 DNA is TGTGCCAGTAGTATTGGCAGACATAGCAATCAGCCCCAGCATTTT. This gives the protein CASSIGRHSNQPQHF.

The genes are TRBV6-1 and TRBJ1-1; TRBD1 is a possible D gene (5 bases). This CDR3 comprises 14 residues. The germline V gene encodes CDR1 MNHNS and CDR2 SASEGT. Trimming took 1 base from V and 6 from J, leaving 12 bases between them. This chain's CDR3 is CASSEVFRVSEAFF. CDR3 nucleotides: TGTGCCAGCAGTGAAGTCTTCAGGGTCTCTGAAGCTTTCTTT.

The gene calls are TRBV2 and TRBJ2-7; D may be TRBD1 (8 bases). The germline V gene encodes CDR1 SNHLY and CDR2 FYNNEI. The CDR3 runs to 15 residues. Trimming cost V 8 bases and J 4 bases, with 21 bases left between them. The CDR3 region has the DNA TGTGCCAGCGGGGTCCCGACAGGGGAGGGTTACGAGCAGTACTTC. Translation: CASGVPTGEGYEQYF.

J is TRBJ2-2 and V is TRBV27, with D unclear. The CDR3 is 13 residues long. Germline assignment: CDR1 MNHEY and CDR2 SMNVEV (reference sequence). Deletions cut 5 bases from V and 0 bases from J, with 4 bases between. Here the CDR3 DNA reads TGTGCCAGCAGTCCTACGAACACCGGGGAGCTGTTTTTT. This codes for CASSPTNTGELFF.

The rearrangement joins TRBV27 to TRBJ1-1, with 9 positions matching TRBD1. CDR1 and CDR2 (germline): MNHEY, SMNVEV (reference sequence). The CDR3 extends over 17 amino acids. V lost 5 bases, J lost 5 bases, and 15 bases stayed unmatched. This chain's CDR3 is CASSKLQGALEWTEAFF. CDR3 nucleotides: TGTGCCAGCAGTAAGTTACAGGGGGCGCTTGAGTGGACTGAAGCTTTCTTT.